This TCR beta chain was sequenced for a study of cytomegalovirus exposure and HLA in healthy donors. The study, taken as a whole, reports: In presence/absence analyses, roughly uniform sequencing depth across donors was assumed. Only CMV serostatus was available as immune exposure information. Sequencing artifact likely explains a cluster of highly shared sequence variants. One variant, a missense change in DCLRE1C, was linked in a later analysis to TCR beta V- and J-gene trimming.

Of note for this clone: Antigen: not known.

Germline CDR1 and CDR2: MDHEN and SYDVKM. The J segment lost 2 bases and the V segment lost 3 bases, leaving 6 bases of the junction unmatched. The CDR3 runs to 15 residues. This PCR relied on a set of 60 Vbeta primers and 13 Jbeta primers. Sequencing was performed with immunoSEQ multiplex PCR; in TCRdb, only in-frame clones are kept and a portion is missing. The sample lists 150,000 or so clones, approximately 83% occurring once. The V and J genes are TRBV28 and TRBJ2-7; the match to TRBD2 covers 8 bases. Sequenced: PBMCs. The TCR originated in a male donor in good health and CMV-seronegative. The CDR3 loop is CASSFPGLVAYEQYF. As DNA, the CDR3 is TGTGCCAGCAGTTTTCCGGGACTAGTGGCCTACGAGCAGTACTTC.